The 13 T cell receptor beta chains listed next were all sequenced from one sample in a study of Tregs in tolerant kidney transplant recipients (dated by TCRdb to the late 2010s). The library was prepared using the immunoSEQ multiplex PCR assay. TCRdb took this table from immuneACCESS and kept in-frame rearrangements with V and J called. Such tables lack part of the clones; where checked against another copy, unresolved V genes explain under half of the gap, and the rest is unexplained. This sample's table contains 25,000 to 35,000 clones. Around 8% of the sample rests with the top ten. The time point label corresponds to: blood sample drawn before combined kidney and bone marrow transplant. Sequencing used CD8+ T cells from blood, obtained before the transplant. These receptors were collected from a human donor who received a combined kidney and bone marrow transplant.

About this clone: Read sequence stops 3 residues before the CDR3 end, and the germline J gene provides the missing end. This chain joins TRBV5-6 and TRBJ2-7; 12 positions match TRBD2. V lost 0 bases to trimming and J lost 2 bases; unmatched junction nucleotides: 0. The germline gives CDR1 SGHDT, CDR2 YYEEEE. The CDR3 loop spans 15 amino acids. The CDR3 bases that were read are TGTGCCAGCAGCTTGGGACTAGCGGGGGCCTACGAG. Encoded protein: CASSLGLAGAYE. The complete CDR3 reads CASSLGLAGAYEQYF.

Regarding this clone: With the read ending 3 residues before the CDR3 end, the germline J gene is used to fill in that end. The chain combines TRBV19 with TRBJ1-2, with 8 bases that match TRBD1. Germline assignment: CDR1 LNHDA and CDR2 SQIVND (reference sequence). This CDR3 has 16 residues. The CDR3 protein is CASSIGIGQGAGGYTF. The sequenced CDR3 bases are TGTGCCAGTAGTATCGGAATCGGCCAGGGGGCAGGAGGC.

Details on this clone: The observed sequence ends 3 residues before the CDR3 terminus, with the missing tail filled in from the germline J gene. This chain links TRBV7-9 with TRBJ1-1, with TRBD1 identical over 7 bases. With V trimmed by 7 bases and J by 4 bases, 9 bases remained unmatched. The CDR3 totals 14 residues. Germline assignment: CDR1 SEHNR and CDR2 FQNEAQ (reference sequence). CDR3 DNA, as far as it was read: TGTGCCAGCACGAGGGAGGGGGCGCCCACTGAA. It codes for CASTREGAPTE. The whole CDR3 protein is CASTREGAPTEAFF.

About this clone: The read terminates 3 residues ahead of where the CDR3 ends, so the germline J gene completes it. The rearrangement joins TRBV6-1 to TRBJ1-2, with D tentatively TRBD1 (5 bases). Trimming took off 2 bases at V and 6 bases at J, with 10 bases between the two ends. Germline V gene sequence: CDR1 MNHNS, CDR2 SASEGT. This CDR3 is built from 13 residues. Incomplete CDR3 DNA: TGTGCCAGCAGTGAACAGGGAGGTAATGGC. The encoded protein is CASSEQGGNG. The entire CDR3 sequence reads CASSEQGGNGYTF.

Points on this clone: Read sequence stops 3 residues before the CDR3 end, and the germline J gene provides the missing end. This chain uses TRBV7-9 with TRBJ2-1, with a tentative D call TRBD1 (5 bases). V lost 3 bases and J lost 4, with 7 bases in between. Germline CDR1 and CDR2: SEHNR and FQNEAQ (reference sequence). The CDR3 spans 13 residues. This chain's CDR3 is CASSFPGYNEQFF. The CDR3 bases that were read are TGTGCCAGCAGCTTTCCAGGGTACAATGAG. Full variable domain (remainder filled in from reference TRBV7-9 and TRBJ2-1): DTGVSQNPRHKITKRGQNVTFRCDPISEHNRLYWYRQTLGQGPEFLTYFQNEAQLEKSRLLSDRFSAERPKGSFSTLEIQRTEQGDSAMYLCASSFPGYNEQFFGPGTRLTVL.

Remarks on this clone: The missing CDR3 end, 3 residues past where the read stops, is filled in from the germline J gene. The rearrangement uses TRBV6-2 or TRBV6-3 and TRBJ1-1, with D uncertain. The V end lost 0 bases, the J end lost 1 base, and 3 bases lay between the germline ends. The CDR3 sequence is 13 residues long. Germline V gives CDR1 MNHEY, CDR2 SVGEGT. The covered CDR3 bases are TGTGCCAGCAGTTACTCTCGGAACACTGAA. It encodes CASSYSRNTE. The CDR3 in full is CASSYSRNTEAFF.

Remarks on this clone: The CDR3 is cut off 3 residues early in the read; its end comes from the germline J gene. V and J are TRBV11-2 and TRBJ2-7; 9 nucleotides match TRBD2. The V gene end was trimmed by 4 bases and the J gene end by 2 bases; junction bases not matched to a gene: 6. The V gene's germline CDR1 is SGHAT and CDR2 FQNNGV. The CDR3 runs 15 residues. This CDR3 is CASSSRLADPYEQYF. Incomplete CDR3 DNA: TGTGCCAGCAGCTCTCGACTAGCGGACCCCTACGAG. The full variable domain, completed using reference TRBV11-2 and TRBJ2-7, is EAGVAQSPRYKIIEKRQSVAFWCNPISGHATLYWYQQILGQGPKLLIQFQNNGVVDDSQLPKDRFSAERLKGVDSTLKIQPAKLEDSAVYLCASSSRLADPYEQYFGPGTRLTVT.

Notes on this clone: The observed sequence ends 3 residues before the CDR3 terminus, with the missing tail filled in from the germline J gene. The chain has TRBV18 and TRBJ1-5, with 12 bases matching TRBD1. After removal of 6 bases from V and 2 bases from J, the junction contained 5 bases not matched to a gene. The CDR3 has 16 residues. Germline CDR1 and CDR2: KGHSH and LQKENI. The CDR3 bases that were read are TGTGCCAGCTCCCCCGGGACAGGGGGCGGCAATCAGCCC. Amino acids: CASSPGTGGGNQP. In full, the CDR3 is CASSPGTGGGNQPQHF.

Concerning this clone: The CDR3 end lies 3 residues beyond the end of the read and is filled in from the germline J gene. The chain has TRBV7-6 and TRBJ1-1, with D possibly matching TRBD1 (5 bases). Germline V gives CDR1 SGHVS, CDR2 FNYEAQ. The CDR3 runs 15 residues. Trimming took 5 bases from V and 5 from J, leaving 18 bases between them. Partial CDR3 DNA: TGTGCCAGCAGCACTGGGGGGACCGAAGGGACTGAA. It encodes CASSTGGTEGTE. The full CDR3 reads CASSTGGTEGTEAFF.

Details on this clone: The read stops 3 residues short of the end of the CDR3; the missing end is completed from the germline J gene. V gene TRBV14 combines with J gene TRBJ2-1, with 9 bases fitting TRBD2. Germline lookup yields CDR1 SGHDN and CDR2 FVKESK. The CDR3 runs 14 residues. Losses at the gene ends were 6 bases for V and 6 bases for J; bases not matched to a gene: 6. CDR3 sequence: CASSPGGGANEQFF. CDR3 DNA, as far as it was read: TGTGCCAGCAGTCCTGGCGGGGGGGCCAATGAG.

As for this clone: The read gets to within 3 residues of the CDR3 end, and the germline J gene fills in the rest. The gene calls are TRBV2 and TRBJ1-1, with D maybe TRBD1 (6 bases). Trimming pared 10 bases from V and 3 bases from J, leaving 21 bases between. This CDR3 comprises 15 residues. Germline loops: CDR1 SNHLY, CDR2 FYNNEI. The sequenced CDR3 bases are TGTGCCATCCCCGTTAAGGGGGGGCTGCACACTGAA. This sequence encodes CAIPVKGGLHTE. The entire CDR3 sequence reads CAIPVKGGLHTEAFF.

On this clone: The read ends 3 residues before the CDR3 terminus; that terminus is restored from the germline J gene. The gene calls are TRBV19 and TRBJ2-1; a weak D match, TRBD2 (7 bases). V was trimmed by 2 bases and J by 5 bases, leaving 10 bases between them. CDR1 and CDR2 (germline): LNHDA, SQIVND (reference sequence). This CDR3 region has 14 residues. The DNA read from the CDR3 is TGTGCCAGTAGTATAAGCGGGGACAACAATGAG. Encoded protein: CASSISGDNNE. The entire CDR3 protein reads CASSISGDNNEQFF.

Concerning this clone: Read data end 3 residues before the CDR3 end; the end is taken from the germline J gene. The chain carries TRBV19 and TRBJ2-7; 8 positions agree with TRBD2. This CDR3 is 16 amino acids long. Germline V gene data show CDR1 as LNHDA and CDR2 as SQIVND (reference sequence). The J segment lost 2 bases and the V segment lost 2 bases, leaving 8 bases of the junction unmatched. CDR3 DNA (partial): TGTGCCAGTAGTATAAGGGGCGGGGGGCCCACCTACGAG. Translating it yields CASSIRGGGPTYE. The complete CDR3 protein is CASSIRGGGPTYEQYF.